These T cell receptor beta chains were read from a single sample in a study of blood T cell repertoires in COVID-19. Measured with immunoSEQ multiplex PCR; TCRdb has only the in-frame clones, and not every one. The data hold 120,000 or so clones, with nearly 90% observed a single time. What was sequenced was peripheral blood. These receptors were obtained from a woman of 80 years or more with acute or convalescent COVID-19. Each CDR3 is given with its conserved first and last residue.

v_gene	CDR3aa
TRBV2	CASSVGGSYGYTF
TRBV19	CASSPVVREGTDTQYF
TRBV19	CASRKGGSEAFF
TRBV12-3/TRBV12-4	CASSLGAGGEQFF
TRBV7-3	CASSSGGLSQTQYF
TRBV6-1	CASSEQKGTGRNEKLFF
TRBV28	CASRWGQANQPQHF
TRBV11-2	CASSLPRNDYYNEQFF
TRBV9	CASSVATGDRVRDEKLFF
TRBV5-1	CASSLALGDYNEKLFF
TRBV28	CASSPASGQETQYF
TRBV9	CASSVGGGRAAYNEQFF
TRBV10-2	CASRTDRRDYGYTF
TRBV3-1/TRBV3-2	CASSHGQGNQPQHF
TRBV27	CASSRLGRGGEQFF
TRBV20-1	CSASEAGNLRPLHF
TRBV28	CASSLTESSYNSPLHF
TRBV21-1	CASSKGGGQSDEKLFF
TRBV6-2/TRBV6-3	CASSYSRLAGGHLAKNIQYF
TRBV27	CASSFSDRTYNEQFF
TRBV6-2/TRBV6-3	CASSDLRGQFF
TRBV11-2	CASSLGLADYEQYF
TRBV5-1	CASSPAGQSTYEQYF
TRBV5-1	CASSPRQGAGKQYF
TRBV28	CVNDRVIYPCDTIYF
TRBV7-9	CASSLASGVGGETQYF
TRBV5-4	CASSLAGQGAYEQYF
TRBV12-3/TRBV12-4	CASEKGGEETQYF
TRBV29-1	CSVGQYSNQPQHF
TRBV7-9	CASSLARPTNEKLFF
TRBV3-1/TRBV3-2	CASSQATQGGNYGYTF
TRBV20-1	CSASGGGEGSSYEQYF
TRBV2	CASIRGGTGGSYEQYF
TRBV6-2/TRBV6-3	CASSGRTDEYNSPLHF
TRBV28	CASSLSPGTLNTEAFF
TRBV27	CASSLSATGNQPQHF
TRBV5-1	CASSPPTPGVDTQYF
TRBV6-2/TRBV6-3	CASSYPVYEQYF
TRBV7-6	CASSQGTGGLNEQFF
TRBV4-2	CASSQDRGGADTGELFF
TRBV6-6	CASSPSGLNSPLHF
TRBV5-4	CASSGGTGGVDTQYF
TRBV4-2	CASSHETSGSSGELFF
TRBV2	CASSESRFYGYTF
TRBV12-5	CASGLVDGGRVTGELFF
TRBV19	CASTSTLSTMKQFF
TRBV5-1	CASSLTGAHGYTF
TRBV10-3	CAISEMSSYNEQFF